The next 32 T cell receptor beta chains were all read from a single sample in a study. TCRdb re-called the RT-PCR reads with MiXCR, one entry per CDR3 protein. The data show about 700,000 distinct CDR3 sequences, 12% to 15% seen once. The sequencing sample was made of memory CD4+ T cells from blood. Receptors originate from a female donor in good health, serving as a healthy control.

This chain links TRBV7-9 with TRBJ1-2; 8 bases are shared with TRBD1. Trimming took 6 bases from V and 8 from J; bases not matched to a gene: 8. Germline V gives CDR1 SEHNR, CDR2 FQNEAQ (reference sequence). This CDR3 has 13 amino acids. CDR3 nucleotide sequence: TGTGCCAGCAGACAGACAGGGGACAGCGGCTACACCTTC. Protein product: CASRQTGDSGYTF.

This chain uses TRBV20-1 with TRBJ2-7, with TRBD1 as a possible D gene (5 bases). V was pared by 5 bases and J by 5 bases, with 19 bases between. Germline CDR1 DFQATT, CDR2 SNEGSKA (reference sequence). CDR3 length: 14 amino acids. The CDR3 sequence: CSAAHAGNTDEQYF. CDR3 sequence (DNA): TGCAGTGCTGCCCACGCAGGGAATACCGACGAGCAGTACTTC.

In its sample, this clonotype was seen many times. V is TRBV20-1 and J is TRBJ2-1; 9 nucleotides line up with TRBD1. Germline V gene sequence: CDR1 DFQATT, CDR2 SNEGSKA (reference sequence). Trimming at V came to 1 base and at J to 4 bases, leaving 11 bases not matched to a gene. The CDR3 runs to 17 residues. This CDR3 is CSARVRSSGQGYNEQFF. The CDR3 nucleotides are TGCAGTGCTAGAGTTCGGTCCAGTGGACAGGGGTACAATGAGCAGTTCTTC.

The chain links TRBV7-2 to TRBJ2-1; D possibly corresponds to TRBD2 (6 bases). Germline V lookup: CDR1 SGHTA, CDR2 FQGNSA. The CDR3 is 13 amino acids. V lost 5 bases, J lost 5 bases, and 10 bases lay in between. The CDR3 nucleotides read TGTGCCAGCAGCACCCGGGAGAACAATGAGCAGTTCTTC. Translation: CASSTRENNEQFF.

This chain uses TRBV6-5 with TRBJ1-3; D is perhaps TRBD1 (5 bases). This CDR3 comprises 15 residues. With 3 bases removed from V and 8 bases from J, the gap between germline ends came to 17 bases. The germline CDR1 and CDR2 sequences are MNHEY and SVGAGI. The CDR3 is CASSYSVGGRDTIYF. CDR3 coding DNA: TGTGCCAGCAGTTATTCGGTCGGGGGGAGGGACACCATATATTTT.

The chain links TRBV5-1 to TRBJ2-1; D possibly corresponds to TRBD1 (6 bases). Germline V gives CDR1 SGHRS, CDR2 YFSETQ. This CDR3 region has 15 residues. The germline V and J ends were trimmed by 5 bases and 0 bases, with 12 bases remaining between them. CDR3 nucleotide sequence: TGCGCCAGCAGACACGACAGGAGCTCCTACAATGAGCAGTTCTTC. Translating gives CASRHDRSSYNEQFF.

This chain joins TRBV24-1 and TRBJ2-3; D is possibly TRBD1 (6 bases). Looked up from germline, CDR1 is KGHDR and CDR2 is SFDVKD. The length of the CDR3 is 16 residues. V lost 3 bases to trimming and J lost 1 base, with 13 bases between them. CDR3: CATSDHRWTGTDTQYF. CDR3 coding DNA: TGTGCCACCAGTGATCACCGATGGACAGGCACAGATACGCAGTATTTT.

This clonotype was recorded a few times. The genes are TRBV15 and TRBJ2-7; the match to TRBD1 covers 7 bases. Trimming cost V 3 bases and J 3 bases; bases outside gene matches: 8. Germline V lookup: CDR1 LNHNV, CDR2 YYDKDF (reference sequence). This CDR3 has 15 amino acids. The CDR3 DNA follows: TGTGCCACCAGCAGCTCCCGTGGGACAGTCTACGAGCAGTACTTC. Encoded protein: CATSSSRGTVYEQYF.

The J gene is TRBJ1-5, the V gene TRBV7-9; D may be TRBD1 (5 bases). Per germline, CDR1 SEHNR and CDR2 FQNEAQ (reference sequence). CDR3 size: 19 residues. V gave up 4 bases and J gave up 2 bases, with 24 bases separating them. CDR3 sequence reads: CASSSGGLAGWGGNQPQHF. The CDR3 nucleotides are TGTGCCAGCAGCTCCGGGGGACTAGCGGGATGGGGCGGCAATCAGCCCCAGCATTTT.

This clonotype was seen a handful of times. CDR3 nucleotide sequence: TGTGCCAGCAGCTTAGTGTCGGGGATAAGCAATCAGCCCCAGCATTTT. Translating it yields CASSLVSGISNQPQHF. V and J are TRBV7-6 and TRBJ1-5, with D unclear. The CDR3 is 16 amino acids. Germline CDR1 is SGHVS and CDR2 is FNYEAQ. The V end lost 1 base, the J end lost 1 base, and 11 bases lay between the germline ends.

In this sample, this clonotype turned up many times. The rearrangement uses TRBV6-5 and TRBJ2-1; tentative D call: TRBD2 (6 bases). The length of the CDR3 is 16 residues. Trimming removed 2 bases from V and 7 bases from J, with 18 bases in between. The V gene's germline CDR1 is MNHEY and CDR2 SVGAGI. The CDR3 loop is CASSYIRTIGGNEQFF. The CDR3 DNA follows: TGTGCCAGCAGTTACATTAGGACTATAGGTGGGAATGAGCAGTTCTTC.

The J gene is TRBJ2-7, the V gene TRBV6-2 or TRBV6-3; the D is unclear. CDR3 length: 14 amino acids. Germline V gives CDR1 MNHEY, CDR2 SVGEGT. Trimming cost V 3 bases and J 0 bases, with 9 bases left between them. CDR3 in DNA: TGTGCCAGCAGTTATCAAACGGTCTCCTACGAGCAGTACTTC. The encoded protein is CASSYQTVSYEQYF.

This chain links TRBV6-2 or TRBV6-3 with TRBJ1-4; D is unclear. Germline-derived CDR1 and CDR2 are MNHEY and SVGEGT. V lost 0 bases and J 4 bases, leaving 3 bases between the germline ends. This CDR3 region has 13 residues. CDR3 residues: CASSYSGNEKLFF. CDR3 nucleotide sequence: TGTGCCAGCAGTTACTCCGGTAATGAAAAACTGTTTTTT.

This CDR3 reads CASSWTDRNTEAFF. The CDR3 bases are TGTGCCAGCAGCTGGACAGACAGGAACACTGAAGCTTTCTTT. The chain combines TRBV5-4 with TRBJ1-1; weak D call: TRBD1 (6 bases). V was pared by 3 bases and J by 1 base, with 10 bases between. Germline V gene sequence: CDR1 SGHNT, CDR2 YYREEE (reference sequence). This CDR3 contains 14 residues.

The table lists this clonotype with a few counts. The CDR3 coding sequence is TGTGCCAGCAGTTACCGTGAGTTAGCCACAGATACGCAGTATTTT. It translates to CASSYRELATDTQYF. This chain joins TRBV6-2 or TRBV6-3 and TRBJ2-3; the D is unclear. This CDR3 contains 15 residues. V was clipped by 2 bases and J by 2 bases, with 11 bases between them. The V gene's germline CDR1 is MNHEY and CDR2 SVGEGT.

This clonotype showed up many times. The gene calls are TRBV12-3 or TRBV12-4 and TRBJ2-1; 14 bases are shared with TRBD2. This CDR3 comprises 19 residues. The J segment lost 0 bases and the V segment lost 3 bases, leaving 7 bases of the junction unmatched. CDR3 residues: CASSFYGTSGGLSYNEQFF. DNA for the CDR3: TGTGCCAGCAGTTTTTATGGGACTAGCGGGGGCCTCTCCTACAATGAGCAGTTCTTC.

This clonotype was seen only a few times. CDR3 amino acids: CSARVPERPNTEAFF. For the CDR3, the DNA is TGCAGTGCTAGAGTTCCTGAACGGCCGAACACTGAAGCTTTCTTT. This rearrangement joins TRBV20-1 to TRBJ1-1; D not certain. CDR1 is DFQATT, CDR2 SNEGSKA, per germline (reference sequence). Deletions cut 1 base from V and 1 base from J, with 13 bases between. The CDR3 spans 15 residues.

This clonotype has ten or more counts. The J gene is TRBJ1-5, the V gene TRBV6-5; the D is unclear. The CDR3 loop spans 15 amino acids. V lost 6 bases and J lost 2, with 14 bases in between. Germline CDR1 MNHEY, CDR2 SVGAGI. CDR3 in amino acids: CASRSAQLGNQPQHF. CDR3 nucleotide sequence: TGTGCCAGCAGGTCGGCTCAGTTGGGCAATCAGCCCCAGCATTTT.

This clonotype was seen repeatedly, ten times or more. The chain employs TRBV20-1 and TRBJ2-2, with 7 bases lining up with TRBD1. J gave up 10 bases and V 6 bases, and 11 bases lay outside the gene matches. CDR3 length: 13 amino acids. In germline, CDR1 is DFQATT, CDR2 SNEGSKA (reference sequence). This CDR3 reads CSARDSVKSELFF. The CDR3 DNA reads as TGCAGTGCCCGGGACAGCGTAAAATCGGAGCTGTTTTTT.

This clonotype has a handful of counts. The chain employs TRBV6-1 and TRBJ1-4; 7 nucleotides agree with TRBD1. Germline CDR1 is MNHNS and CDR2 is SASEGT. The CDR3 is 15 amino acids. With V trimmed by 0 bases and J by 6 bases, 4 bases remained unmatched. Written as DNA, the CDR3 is TGTGCCAGCAGTGAAGCAGGGGGCTGGGATGAAAAACTGTTTTTT. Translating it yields CASSEAGGWDEKLFF.

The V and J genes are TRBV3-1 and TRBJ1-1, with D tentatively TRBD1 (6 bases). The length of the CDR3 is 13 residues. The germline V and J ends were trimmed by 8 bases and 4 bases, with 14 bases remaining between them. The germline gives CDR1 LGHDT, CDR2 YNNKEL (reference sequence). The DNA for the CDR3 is TGTGCCAGCGGCGTGGGGGGCAGCACTGAAGCTTTCTTT. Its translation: CASGVGGSTEAFF.

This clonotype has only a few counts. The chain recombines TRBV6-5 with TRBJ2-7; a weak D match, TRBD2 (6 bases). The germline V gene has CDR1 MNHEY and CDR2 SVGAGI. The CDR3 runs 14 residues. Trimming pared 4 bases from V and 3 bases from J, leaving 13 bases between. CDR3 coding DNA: TGTGCCAGCAGTTCCCTGGGACTCTTCTACGAGCAGTACTTC. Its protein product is CASSSLGLFYEQYF.

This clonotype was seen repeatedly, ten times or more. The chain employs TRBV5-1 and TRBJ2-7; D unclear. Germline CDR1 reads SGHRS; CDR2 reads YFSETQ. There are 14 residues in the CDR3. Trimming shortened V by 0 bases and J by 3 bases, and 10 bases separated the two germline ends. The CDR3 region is CASSLVGPLYEQYF. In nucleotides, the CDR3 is TGCGCCAGCAGCTTGGTAGGACCGCTCTACGAGCAGTACTTC.

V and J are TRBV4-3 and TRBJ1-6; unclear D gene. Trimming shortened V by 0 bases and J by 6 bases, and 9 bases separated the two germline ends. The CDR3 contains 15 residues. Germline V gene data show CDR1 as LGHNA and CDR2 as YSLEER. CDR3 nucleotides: TGCGCCAGCAGCCAAGATAGGCCTCCTAATTCACCCCTCCACTTT. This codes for CASSQDRPPNSPLHF.

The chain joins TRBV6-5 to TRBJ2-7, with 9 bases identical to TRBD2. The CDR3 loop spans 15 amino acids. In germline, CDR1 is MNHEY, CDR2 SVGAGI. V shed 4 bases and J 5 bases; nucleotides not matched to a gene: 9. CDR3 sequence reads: CASSFSSGTSNEQYF. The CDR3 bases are TGTGCCAGCAGTTTCTCATCCGGGACTAGCAACGAGCAGTACTTC.

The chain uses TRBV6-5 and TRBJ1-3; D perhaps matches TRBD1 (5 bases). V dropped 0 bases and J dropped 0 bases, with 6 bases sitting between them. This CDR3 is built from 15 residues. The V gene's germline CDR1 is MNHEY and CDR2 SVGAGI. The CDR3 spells CASSYSGGSGNTIYF. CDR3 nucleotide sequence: TGTGCCAGCAGTTACTCTGGGGGCTCTGGAAACACCATATATTTT.

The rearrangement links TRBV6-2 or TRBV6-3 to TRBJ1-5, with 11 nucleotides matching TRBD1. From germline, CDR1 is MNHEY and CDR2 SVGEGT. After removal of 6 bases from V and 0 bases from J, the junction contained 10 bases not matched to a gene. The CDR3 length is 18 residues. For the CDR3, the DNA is TGTGCCAGCAGCCGCCCGGGACAGGGGGTTCATAGCAATCAGCCCCAGCATTTT. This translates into CASSRPGQGVHSNQPQHF.

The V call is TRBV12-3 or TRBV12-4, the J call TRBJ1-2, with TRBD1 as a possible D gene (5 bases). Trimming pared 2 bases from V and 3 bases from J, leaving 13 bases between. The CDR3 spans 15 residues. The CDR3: CASSLIRDGDYGYTF. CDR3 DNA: TGTGCCAGCAGTTTAATCAGGGATGGAGACTATGGCTACACCTTC.

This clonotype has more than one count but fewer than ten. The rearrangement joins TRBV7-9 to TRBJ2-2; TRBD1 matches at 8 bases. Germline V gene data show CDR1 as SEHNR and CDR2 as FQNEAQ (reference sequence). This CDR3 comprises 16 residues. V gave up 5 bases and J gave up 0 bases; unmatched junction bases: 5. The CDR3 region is CASSLGQGTNTGELFF. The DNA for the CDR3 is TGTGCCAGCAGCCTTGGACAGGGCACGAACACCGGGGAGCTGTTTTTT. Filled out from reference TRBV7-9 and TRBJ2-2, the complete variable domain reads DTGVSQNPRHKITKRGQNVTFRCDPISEHNRLYWYRQTLGQGPEFLTYFQNEAQLEKSRLLSDRFSAERPKGSFSTLEIQRTEQGDSAMYLCASSLGQGTNTGELFFGEGSRLTVL.

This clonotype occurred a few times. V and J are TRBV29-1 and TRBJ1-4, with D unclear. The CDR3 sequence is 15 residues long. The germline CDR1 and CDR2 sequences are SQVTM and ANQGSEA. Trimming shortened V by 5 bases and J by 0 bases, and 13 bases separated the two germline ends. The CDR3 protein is CSVLDTEATNEKLFF. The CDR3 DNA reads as TGCAGCGTTCTAGACACAGAGGCAACTAATGAAAAACTGTTTTTT.

CDR3 in DNA: TGTGCCAGCAGTTACCACGAGGAAAGCACTGAAGCTTTCTTT. It translates to CASSYHEESTEAFF. The chain carries TRBV6-2 or TRBV6-3 and TRBJ1-1, with D uncertain. CDR3 size: 14 residues. Germline V gene lookup returns CDR1 MNHEY and CDR2 SVGEGT. Trimming shortened V by 2 bases and J by 4 bases, and 11 bases separated the two germline ends.

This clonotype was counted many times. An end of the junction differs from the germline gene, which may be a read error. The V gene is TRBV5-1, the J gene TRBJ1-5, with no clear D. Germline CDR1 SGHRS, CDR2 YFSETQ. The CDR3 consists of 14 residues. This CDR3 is CASSLDGSNQPQHF. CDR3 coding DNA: TGTGCCAGCAGCTTGGATGGGAGCAATCAGCCCCAGCATTTT.